Shown below are 18 T cell receptor beta chains from a single sample sequenced in a study of patients and donors after allogeneic stem cell transplantation. MiXCR, run by TCRdb on the RT-PCR reads, gives a single entry per CDR3 protein. The table shows over 150,000 distinct CDR3 sequences, with 41% occurring only once. Sequencing was done on a sample of blood, either unsorted or a sorted T cell fraction (not recorded which). The receptors originated from a human donor who was either an allogeneic HSCT recipient or a stem cell or donor lymphocyte infusion donor (not recorded which). It is not recorded whose cells these are; they may come from a transplant donor.

This clonotype has a single count. The chain links TRBV25-1 to TRBJ2-1; 7 bases align to TRBD2. After removal of 7 bases from V and 7 bases from J, the junction contained 7 bases not matched to a gene. The CDR3 extends over 13 amino acids. Germline V lookup: CDR1 MGHDK, CDR2 SYGVNS. The CDR3 region has the DNA TGTGCCAGCAACCCTTGGGGGGGGAATGAGCAGTTCTTC. It encodes CASNPWGGNEQFF.

The chain combines TRBV4-2 with TRBJ2-1; no definite D call. The CDR3 runs to 13 residues. Trimming took 1 base from V and 6 from J, leaving 7 bases between them. Per the germline V gene, CDR1 is LGHNA and CDR2 is YNFKEQ. DNA for the CDR3: TGTGCCAGCAGCCAAGTGGCAGTCAATGAGCAGTTCTTC. Translation gives CASSQVAVNEQFF.

This clonotype was seen ten or more times. The rearrangement uses TRBV12-3 or TRBV12-4 and TRBJ2-7, with 9 bases aligning to TRBD1. There are 15 residues in the CDR3. The trim removed 6 bases at V and 1 base at J, leaving 7 bases unmatched. CDR3 nucleotide sequence: TGTGCCAGCAGGAGGGGACAGGGACCGTCCTACGAGCAGTACTTC. Residues: CASRRGQGPSYEQYF.

V and J are TRBV15 and TRBJ1-3, with 7 bases matching TRBD1. CDR1 LNHNV and CDR2 YYDKDF come from the germline V gene (reference sequence). Unmatched junction bases numbered 8, after V lost 3 bases and J lost 0 bases. The CDR3 consists of 17 residues. CDR3 nucleotides: TGTGCCACCAGCAGGGGTCGGGGACAGCTCTCTGGAAACACCATATATTTT. Translated, it gives CATSRGRGQLSGNTIYF.

The chain couples TRBV12-3 or TRBV12-4 to TRBJ1-1, with 7 bases aligning to TRBD1. The CDR3 totals 13 residues. Losses at the gene ends were 9 bases for V and 2 bases for J; bases not matched to a gene: 6. CDR3 DNA sequence: TGTGCCAGTTGGGACAGCTTAAACACTGAAGCTTTCTTT. Its translation is CASWDSLNTEAFF.

J is TRBJ2-3 and V is TRBV5-6; 8 bases are shared with TRBD2. This CDR3 is 15 amino acids long. J gave up 7 bases and V 1 base, and 8 bases lay outside the gene matches. Per the germline V gene, CDR1 is SGHDT and CDR2 is YYEEEE. Here the CDR3 DNA reads TGTGCCAGCAGCTTGCCGGGAGGGCCGATGCATACGCAGTATTTT. Its protein product is CASSLPGGPMHTQYF.

The chain recombines TRBV3-1 with TRBJ1-2, with 7 positions matching TRBD1. The CDR3 runs to 15 residues. V lost 4 bases to trimming and J lost 4 bases; unmatched junction nucleotides: 9. From germline, CDR1 is LGHDT and CDR2 YNNKEL (reference sequence). As DNA, the CDR3 is TGTGCCAGCAGCCCTGGGACAGTCCCGATCTATGGCTACACCTTC. It encodes CASSPGTVPIYGYTF.

The chain combines TRBV27 with TRBJ1-2, with 8 bases lining up with TRBD1. Germline CDR1 reads MNHEY; CDR2 reads SMNVEV (reference sequence). This CDR3 contains 13 residues. V lost 8 bases to trimming and J lost 7 bases; unmatched junction nucleotides: 9. In DNA form, the CDR3 reads TGTGCCAGCCGGCTGACAGGGGAGGGTGGCTACACCTTC. Protein sequence: CASRLTGEGGYTF.

In this sample, this clonotype turned up a few times. The V call is TRBV11-2, the J call TRBJ1-1; the D is unclear. Germline assignment: CDR1 SGHAT and CDR2 FQNNGV. Trimming removed 0 bases from V and 11 bases from J, with 19 bases in between. CDR3 length: 15 amino acids. The CDR3 loop is CASSLDLGETGNAFF. DNA of the CDR3: TGTGCCAGCAGCTTAGATCTTGGGGAGACGGGTAACGCTTTCTTT.

The table lists this clonotype with a few counts. The genes are TRBV7-9 and TRBJ1-2; D is unresolved. V lost 2 bases and J lost 6, with 13 bases in between. Germline V lookup: CDR1 SEHNR, CDR2 FQNEAQ (reference sequence). This CDR3 spans 14 amino acids. The CDR3 region is CASSLSEGTHGYTF. CDR3 bases: TGTGCCAGCAGCTTATCGGAGGGAACGCATGGCTACACCTTC.

Note on this clonotype: One end of the junction is discordant with germline, which a read error may explain. The chain couples TRBV25-1 to TRBJ1-1; D not resolved. This CDR3 comprises 11 residues. CDR1 is MGHDK and CDR2 is SYGVNS in the germline V gene. CDR3 sequence reads: CASSQGPEAFF. The CDR3 nucleotides read TGTGCCAGCAGTCAAGGTCCTGAGGCTTTCTTT. Filled out from reference TRBV25-1 and TRBJ1-1, the complete variable domain reads EADIYQTPRYLVIGTGKKITLECSQTMGHDKMYWYQQDPGMELHLIHYSYGVNSTEKGDLSSESTVSRIRTEHFPLTLESARPSHTSQYLCASSQGPEAFFGQGTRLTVV.

The V gene is TRBV29-1, the J gene TRBJ2-7; possibly TRBD1 for D (6 bases). There are 13 residues in the CDR3. Germline lookup yields CDR1 SQVTM and CDR2 ANQGSEA. The V and J ends lost 6 bases and 6 bases respectively, with 18 bases between them. The CDR3: CSVEPTGLREQYF. CDR3 sequence (DNA): TGCAGCGTCGAACCGACAGGATTACGCGAGCAGTACTTC.

This clonotype occurred a few times. The V call is TRBV4-3, the J call TRBJ1-1; D is perhaps TRBD1 (5 bases). Germline-derived CDR1 and CDR2 are LGHNA and YSLEER. This CDR3 is built from 15 residues. Trimming cost V 4 bases and J 0 bases, with 12 bases left between them. CDR3 coding DNA: TGCGCCAGCAGCCCGGGTATACAGGTGAACACTGAAGCTTTCTTT. Translated: CASSPGIQVNTEAFF.

V usage is TRBV29-1 and J usage is TRBJ1-2; D is uncertain. The V and J ends lost 7 bases and 4 bases respectively, with 13 bases between them. This CDR3 has 12 residues. Germline V gene lookup returns CDR1 SQVTM and CDR2 ANQGSEA. Written as DNA, the CDR3 is TGCAGCGCCACAACAAACTCCTATGGCTACACCTTC. Its protein is CSATTNSYGYTF.

The V and J genes are TRBV4-3 and TRBJ1-1, with D possibly matching TRBD1 (5 bases). This CDR3 spans 16 amino acids. V gave up 0 bases and J gave up 3 bases, with 14 bases separating them. Germline lookup yields CDR1 LGHNA and CDR2 YSLEER. Written as DNA, the CDR3 is TGCGCCAGCAGCCAAGATCTCGTGGGGGGGGACACTGAAGCTTTCTTT. It translates to CASSQDLVGGDTEAFF.

This sequence joins TRBV12-3 or TRBV12-4 and TRBJ1-5; TRBD1 matches at 7 bases. This CDR3 has 17 amino acids. V lost 5 bases to trimming and J lost 1 base; unmatched junction nucleotides: 11. CDR3 nucleotides: TGTGCCAGCAGTCATGGACAGGTAGTTTGGAGCAATCAGCCCCAGCATTTT. As protein: CASSHGQVVWSNQPQHF.

This clonotype was detected a few times. DNA of the CDR3: TGCGCCAGCAGCCAAGATTGGTCGGGGGACAGGGCCTACGAGCAGTACTTC. It yields the protein CASSQDWSGDRAYEQYF. The chain uses TRBV4-3 and TRBJ2-7; TRBD1 matches at 9 bases. In germline, CDR1 is LGHNA, CDR2 YSLEER. The ends lost 0 bases at V and 2 bases at J; junction bases unmatched: 8. The CDR3 contains 17 residues.

This chain connects TRBV6-6 to TRBJ2-7, with TRBD1 as a possible D gene (6 bases). Germline assignment: CDR1 MNHNY and CDR2 SVGAGI (reference sequence). V was trimmed by 2 bases and J by 6 bases, leaving 8 bases between them. The CDR3 consists of 12 residues. CDR3 in amino acids: CASSYQDSEQYF. DNA for the CDR3: TGTGCCAGCAGTTACCAGGACAGCGAGCAGTACTTC.